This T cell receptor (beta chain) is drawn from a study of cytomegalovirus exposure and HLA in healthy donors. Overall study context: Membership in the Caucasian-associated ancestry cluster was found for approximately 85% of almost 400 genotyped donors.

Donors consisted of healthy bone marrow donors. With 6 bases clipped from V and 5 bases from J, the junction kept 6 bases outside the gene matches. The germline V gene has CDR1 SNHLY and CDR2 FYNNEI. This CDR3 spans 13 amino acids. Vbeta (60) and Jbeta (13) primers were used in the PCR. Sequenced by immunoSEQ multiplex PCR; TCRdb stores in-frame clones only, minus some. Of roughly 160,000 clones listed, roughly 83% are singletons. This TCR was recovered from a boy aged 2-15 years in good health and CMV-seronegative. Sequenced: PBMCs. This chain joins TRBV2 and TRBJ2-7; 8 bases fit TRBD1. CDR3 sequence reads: CASSVDREDEQYF. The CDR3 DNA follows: TGTGCCAGCAGCGTGGACAGGGAAGACGAGCAGTACTTC.